The 8 T cell receptor beta chains listed next were all sequenced from one sample in a study of cytomegalovirus exposure and HLA in healthy donors. PCR employed 60 Vbeta and 13 Jbeta primers. Profiling relied on immunoSEQ multiplex PCR, and the TCRdb table lists in-frame clones only, not all of them. The profile shows roughly 120,000 clones, about three quarters of them singletons. Sequences were obtained from PBMCs. The receptor source for this set is a woman aged 60-75 years in good health and CMV-seropositive.

This clone was seen more than once but under ten times. The chain is built from TRBV18 and TRBJ2-1, with 10 bases lining up with TRBD2. Germline trimming cut 2 bases from V and 1 base from J; bases unmatched to any gene: 5. The germline V gene encodes CDR1 KGHSH and CDR2 LQKENI. This CDR3 region has 17 residues. The CDR3, as DNA: TGTGCCAGCTCACCAACCTCGACTAGCGGGTCCTACAATGAGCAGTTCTTC. Amino acids: CASSPTSTSGSYNEQFF.

This clone has only one observation. The chain carries TRBV29-1 and TRBJ2-4, with a possible D match to TRBD2 (5 bases). The length of the CDR3 is 11 residues. With 4 bases removed from V and 7 bases from J, the gap between germline ends came to 8 bases. Germline CDR1 and CDR2: SQVTM and ANQGSEA. CDR3 bases: TGCAGCGTTGTGGCGGGTAACATTCAGTACTTC. Encoded protein: CSVVAGNIQYF.

The genes are TRBV6-1 and TRBJ1-4; no clear D. Between the trimmed V and J ends, which lost 7 bases and 0 bases, there was a span of 12 bases. Germline values: CDR1 MNHNS, CDR2 SASEGT. CDR3 size: 15 residues. CDR3 nucleotide sequence: TGTGCCAGCAAAAACTCCCAGGCAACTAATGAAAAACTGTTTTTT. This codes for CASKNSQATNEKLFF.

The rearrangement joins TRBV6-6 to TRBJ1-2; D is possibly TRBD1 (5 bases). In germline, CDR1 is MNHNY, CDR2 SVGAGI (reference sequence). The CDR3 contains 14 residues. V lost 4 bases to trimming and J lost 8 bases, with 17 bases between them. This chain's CDR3 is CASSSRDSNGGYTF. CDR3 DNA: TGTGCCAGCAGTTCCAGAGACAGTAACGGGGGCTACACCTTC.

This clone has more than one count but fewer than ten. The chain couples TRBV25-1 to TRBJ2-6; D might be TRBD2 (5 bases). Trimming removed 8 bases at V and 0 bases at J, with 11 bases between. This CDR3 comprises 15 residues. The germline V gene has CDR1 MGHDK and CDR2 SYGVNS. The DNA of the CDR3 is TGTGCCAGCCGGGATTCTAACTCTGGGGCCAACGTCCTGACTTTC. Translating gives CASRDSNSGANVLTF. Using reference TRBV25-1 and TRBJ2-6 for the parts outside the CDR3, the full variable domain is EADIYQTPRYLVIGTGKKITLECSQTMGHDKMYWYQQDPGMELHLIHYSYGVNSTEKGDLSSESTVSRIRTEHFPLTLESARPSHTSQYLCASRDSNSGANVLTFGAGSRLTVL.

The gene calls are TRBV4-2 and TRBJ2-1, with TRBD2 matching over 8 bases. Germline values: CDR1 LGHNA, CDR2 YNFKEQ. J was trimmed by 5 bases and V by 1 base; bases with no gene match: 4. The CDR3 consists of 15 residues. CDR3: CASSQVSGNNNEQFF. The CDR3 DNA reads as TGTGCCAGCAGCCAAGTTAGCGGGAACAACAATGAGCAGTTCTTC.

This chain uses TRBV9 with TRBJ2-7; TRBD2 matches at 10 bases. The V gene end was trimmed by 0 bases and the J gene end by 0 bases; junction bases not matched to a gene: 3. The CDR3 runs 16 residues. In germline, CDR1 is SGDLS, CDR2 YYNGEE. CDR3 nucleotide sequence: TGTGCCAGCAGCGTAGGGGGACTAGCGTACTCCTACGAGCAGTACTTC. This codes for CASSVGGLAYSYEQYF.

The chain recombines TRBV28 with TRBJ2-7, with 8 positions matching TRBD2. From germline, CDR1 is MDHEN and CDR2 SYDVKM. J gave up 5 bases and V 1 base, and 7 bases lay outside the gene matches. CDR3 length: 15 residues. The CDR3 loop is CASSLLAGGPDEQYF. In DNA form, the CDR3 reads TGTGCCAGCAGTTTATTGGCGGGAGGCCCCGACGAGCAGTACTTC.